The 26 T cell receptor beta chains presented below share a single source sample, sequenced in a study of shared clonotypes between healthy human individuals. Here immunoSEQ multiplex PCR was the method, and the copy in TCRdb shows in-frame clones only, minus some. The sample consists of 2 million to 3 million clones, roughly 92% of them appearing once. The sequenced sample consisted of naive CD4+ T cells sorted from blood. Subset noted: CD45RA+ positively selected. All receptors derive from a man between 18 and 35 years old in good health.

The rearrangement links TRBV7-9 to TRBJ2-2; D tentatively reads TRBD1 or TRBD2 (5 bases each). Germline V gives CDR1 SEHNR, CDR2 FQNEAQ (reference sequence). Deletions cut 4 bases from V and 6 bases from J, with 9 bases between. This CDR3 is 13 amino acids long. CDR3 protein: CASSSPGPGELFF. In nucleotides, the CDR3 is TGTGCCAGCAGCTCCCCGGGGCCCGGGGAGCTGTTTTTT.

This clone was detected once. CDR3 sequence (DNA): TGTGCCAGCAGCTCCGGCCGTTTGACCGGGGAGCTGTTTTTT. It is translated as CASSSGRLTGELFF. The rearrangement uses TRBV7-9 and TRBJ2-2, with unresolved D. The germline gives CDR1 SEHNR, CDR2 FQNEAQ (reference sequence). V was trimmed by 4 bases and J by 5 bases, leaving 11 bases between them. This CDR3 has 14 amino acids.

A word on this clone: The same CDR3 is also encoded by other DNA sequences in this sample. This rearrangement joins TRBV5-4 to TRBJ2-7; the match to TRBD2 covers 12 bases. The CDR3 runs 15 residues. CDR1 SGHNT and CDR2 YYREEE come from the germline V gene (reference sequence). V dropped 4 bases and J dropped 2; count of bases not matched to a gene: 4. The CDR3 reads CASSRGLAGTYEQYF. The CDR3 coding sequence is TGTGCCAGCAGCCGAGGACTAGCGGGGACCTACGAGCAGTACTTC.

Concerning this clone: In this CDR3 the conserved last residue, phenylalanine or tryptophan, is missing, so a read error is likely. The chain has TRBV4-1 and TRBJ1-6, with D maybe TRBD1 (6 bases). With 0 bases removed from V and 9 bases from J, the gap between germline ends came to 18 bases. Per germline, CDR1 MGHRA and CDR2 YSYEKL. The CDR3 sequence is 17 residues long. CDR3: CASSQEAGAAGSSPLHS. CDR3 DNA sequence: TGCGCCAGCAGCCAAGAGGCGGGGGCCGCGGGAAGTTCACCCCTCCACTCT.

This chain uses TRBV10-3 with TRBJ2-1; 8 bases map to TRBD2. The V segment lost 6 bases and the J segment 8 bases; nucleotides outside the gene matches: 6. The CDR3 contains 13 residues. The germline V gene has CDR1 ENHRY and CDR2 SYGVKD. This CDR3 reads CAIRRPGGDEQFF. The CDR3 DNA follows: TGTGCCATCAGGAGACCCGGGGGGGATGAGCAGTTCTTC.

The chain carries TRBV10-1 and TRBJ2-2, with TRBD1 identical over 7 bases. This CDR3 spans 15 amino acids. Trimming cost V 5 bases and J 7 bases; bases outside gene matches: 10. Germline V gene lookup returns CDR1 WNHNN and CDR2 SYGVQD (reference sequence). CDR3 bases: TGCGCCAGCAGTCCCGACAGGGCGCGGTTCGGGGAGCTGTTTTTT. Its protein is CASSPDRARFGELFF.

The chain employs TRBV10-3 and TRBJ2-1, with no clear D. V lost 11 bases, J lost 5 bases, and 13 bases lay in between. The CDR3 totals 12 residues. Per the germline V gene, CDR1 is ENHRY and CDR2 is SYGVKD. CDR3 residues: CASRLADNEQFF. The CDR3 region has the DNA TGTGCCTCTAGGCTTGCGGACAATGAGCAGTTCTTC.

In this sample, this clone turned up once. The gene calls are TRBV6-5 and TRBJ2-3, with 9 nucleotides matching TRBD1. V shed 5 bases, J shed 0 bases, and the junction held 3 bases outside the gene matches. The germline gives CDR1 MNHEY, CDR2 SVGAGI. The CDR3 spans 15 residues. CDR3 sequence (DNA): TGTGCCAGCAGTACCGGGACAGGGAGCACAGATACGCAGTATTTT. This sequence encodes CASSTGTGSTDTQYF.

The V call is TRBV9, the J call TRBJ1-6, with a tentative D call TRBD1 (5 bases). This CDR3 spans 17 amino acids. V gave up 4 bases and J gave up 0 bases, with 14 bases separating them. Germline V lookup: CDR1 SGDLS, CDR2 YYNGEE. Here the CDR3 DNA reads TGTGCCAGCAGCCTACAGACAGAGAGCTCCTATAATTCACCCCTCCACTTT. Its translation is CASSLQTESSYNSPLHF. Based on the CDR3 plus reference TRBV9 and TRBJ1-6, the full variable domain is DSGVTQTPKHLITATGQRVTLRCSPRSGDLSVYWYQQSLDQGLQFLIQYYNGEERAKGNILERFSAQQFPDLHSELNLSSLELGDSALYFCASSLQTESSYNSPLHFGNGTRLTVT.

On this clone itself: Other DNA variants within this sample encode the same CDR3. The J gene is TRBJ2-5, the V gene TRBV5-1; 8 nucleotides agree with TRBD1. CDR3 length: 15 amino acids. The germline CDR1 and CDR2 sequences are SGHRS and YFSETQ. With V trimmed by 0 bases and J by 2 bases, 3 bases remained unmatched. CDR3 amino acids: CASSLDGQGQETQYF. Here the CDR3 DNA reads TGCGCCAGCAGCTTGGACGGACAGGGTCAAGAGACCCAGTACTTC.

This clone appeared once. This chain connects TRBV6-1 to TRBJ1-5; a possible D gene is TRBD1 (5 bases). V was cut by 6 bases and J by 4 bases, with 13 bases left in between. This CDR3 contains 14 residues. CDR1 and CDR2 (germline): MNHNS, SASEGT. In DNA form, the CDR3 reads TGTGCCAGCAGGGCGGGGGGGGTTAATCAGCCCCAGCATTTT. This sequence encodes CASRAGGVNQPQHF.

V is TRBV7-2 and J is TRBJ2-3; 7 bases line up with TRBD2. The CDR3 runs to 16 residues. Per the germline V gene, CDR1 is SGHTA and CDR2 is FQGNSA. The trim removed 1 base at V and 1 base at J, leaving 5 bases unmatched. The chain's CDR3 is CASSLEVAGRTDTQYF. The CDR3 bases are TGTGCCAGCAGCTTAGAGGTAGCGGGCCGCACAGATACGCAGTATTTT.

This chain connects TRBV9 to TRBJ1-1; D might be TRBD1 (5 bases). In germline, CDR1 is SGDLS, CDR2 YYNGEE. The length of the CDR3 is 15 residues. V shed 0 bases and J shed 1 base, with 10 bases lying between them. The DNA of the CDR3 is TGTGCCAGCAGCGTAGTCACTCAGGGGAACACTGAAGCTTTCTTT. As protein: CASSVVTQGNTEAFF.

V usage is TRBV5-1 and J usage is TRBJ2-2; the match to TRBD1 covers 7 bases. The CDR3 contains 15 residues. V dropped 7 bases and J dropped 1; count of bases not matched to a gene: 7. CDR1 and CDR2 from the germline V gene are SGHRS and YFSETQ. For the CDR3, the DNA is TGCGCCAGCGGTTCGGGACAGATGAACACCGGGGAGCTGTTTTTT. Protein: CASGSGQMNTGELFF.

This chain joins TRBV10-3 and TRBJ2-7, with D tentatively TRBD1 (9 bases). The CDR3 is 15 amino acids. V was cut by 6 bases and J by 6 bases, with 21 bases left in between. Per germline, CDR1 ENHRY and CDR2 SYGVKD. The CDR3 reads CAIRRQQGAGGEQYF. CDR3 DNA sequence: TGTGCCATCAGGAGACAACAGGGGGCGGGGGGCGAGCAGTACTTC.

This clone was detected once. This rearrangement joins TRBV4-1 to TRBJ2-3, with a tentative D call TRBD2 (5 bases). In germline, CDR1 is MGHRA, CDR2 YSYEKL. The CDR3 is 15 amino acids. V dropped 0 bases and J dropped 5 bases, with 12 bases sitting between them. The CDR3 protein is CASSQDTGIKDTQYF. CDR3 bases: TGCGCCAGCAGCCAAGACACCGGGATCAAAGATACGCAGTATTTT.

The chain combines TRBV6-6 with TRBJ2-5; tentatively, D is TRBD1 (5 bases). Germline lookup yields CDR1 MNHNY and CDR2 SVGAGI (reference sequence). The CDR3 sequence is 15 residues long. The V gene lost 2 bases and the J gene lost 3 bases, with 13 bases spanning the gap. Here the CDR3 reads CASSYIGAGEETQYF. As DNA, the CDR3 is TGTGCCAGCAGTTACATAGGGGCTGGGGAAGAGACCCAGTACTTC.

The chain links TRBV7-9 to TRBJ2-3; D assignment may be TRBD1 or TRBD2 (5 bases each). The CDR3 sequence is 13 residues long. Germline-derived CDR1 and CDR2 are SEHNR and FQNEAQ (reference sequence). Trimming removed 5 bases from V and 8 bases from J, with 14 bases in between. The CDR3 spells CASSPSPGRTQYF. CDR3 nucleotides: TGTGCCAGCAGCCCCAGCCCGGGGCGTACGCAGTATTTT.

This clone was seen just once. CDR3 coding DNA: TGTGCCTGGGCCCAGGCCGGATTTATCGGGGGGAGTACGAATCAGCCCCAGCATTTT. It encodes CAWAQAGFIGGSTNQPQHF. The chain uses TRBV30 and TRBJ1-5; possibly TRBD1 for D (5 bases). Germline loops: CDR1 GTSNPN, CDR2 SVGIG (reference sequence). V was cut by 5 bases and J by 4 bases, with 30 bases left in between. This CDR3 spans 19 amino acids.

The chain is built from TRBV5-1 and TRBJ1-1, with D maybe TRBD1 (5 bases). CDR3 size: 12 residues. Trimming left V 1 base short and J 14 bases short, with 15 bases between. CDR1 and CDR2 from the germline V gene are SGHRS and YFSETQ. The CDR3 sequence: CASSLWDGVVFF. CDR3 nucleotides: TGCGCCAGCAGCTTGTGGGACGGCGTGGTGTTCTTT.

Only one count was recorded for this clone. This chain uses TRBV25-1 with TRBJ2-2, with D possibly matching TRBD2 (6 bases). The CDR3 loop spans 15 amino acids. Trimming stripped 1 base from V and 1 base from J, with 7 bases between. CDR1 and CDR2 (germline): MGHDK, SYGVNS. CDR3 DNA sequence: TGTGCCAGCAGTGAATTAGCGGAGAACACCGGGGAGCTGTTTTTT. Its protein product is CASSELAENTGELFF.

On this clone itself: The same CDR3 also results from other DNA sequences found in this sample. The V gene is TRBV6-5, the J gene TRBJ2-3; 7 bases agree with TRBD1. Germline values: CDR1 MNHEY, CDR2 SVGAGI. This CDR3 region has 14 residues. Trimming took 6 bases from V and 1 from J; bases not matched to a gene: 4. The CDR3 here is CASSLGQGTDTQYF. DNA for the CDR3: TGTGCCAGCAGCCTCGGACAGGGCACAGATACGCAGTATTTT.

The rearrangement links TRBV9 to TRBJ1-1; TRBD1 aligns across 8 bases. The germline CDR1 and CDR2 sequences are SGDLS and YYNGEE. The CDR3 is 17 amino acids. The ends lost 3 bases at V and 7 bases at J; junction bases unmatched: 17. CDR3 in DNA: TGTGCCAGCAGCGCAAGGACAGGGACGTTATCCAGTGGTGAAGCTTTCTTT. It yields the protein CASSARTGTLSSGEAFF.

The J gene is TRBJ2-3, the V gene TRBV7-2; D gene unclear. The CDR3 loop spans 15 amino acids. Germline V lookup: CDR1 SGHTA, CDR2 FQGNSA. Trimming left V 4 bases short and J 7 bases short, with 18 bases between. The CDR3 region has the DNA TGTGCCAGCAGCTCCACCCGGGCCCTGGGATATACGCAGTATTTT. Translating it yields CASSSTRALGYTQYF.

The CDR3 nucleotides are TGTGCCAGCAGTGGGCGGATCGGGGGCCCTGAAGCTTTCTTT. Translated: CASSGRIGGPEAFF. This sequence joins TRBV25-1 and TRBJ1-1, with D possibly TRBD1 on 6 matching bases. This CDR3 contains 14 residues. Germline CDR1 MGHDK, CDR2 SYGVNS. V was clipped by 4 bases and J by 6 bases, with 15 bases between them.

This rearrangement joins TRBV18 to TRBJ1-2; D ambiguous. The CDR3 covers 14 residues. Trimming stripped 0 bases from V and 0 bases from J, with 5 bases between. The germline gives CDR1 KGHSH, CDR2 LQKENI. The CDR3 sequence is CASSPPQSNYGYTF. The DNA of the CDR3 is TGTGCCAGCTCACCACCGCAGTCTAACTATGGCTACACCTTC.